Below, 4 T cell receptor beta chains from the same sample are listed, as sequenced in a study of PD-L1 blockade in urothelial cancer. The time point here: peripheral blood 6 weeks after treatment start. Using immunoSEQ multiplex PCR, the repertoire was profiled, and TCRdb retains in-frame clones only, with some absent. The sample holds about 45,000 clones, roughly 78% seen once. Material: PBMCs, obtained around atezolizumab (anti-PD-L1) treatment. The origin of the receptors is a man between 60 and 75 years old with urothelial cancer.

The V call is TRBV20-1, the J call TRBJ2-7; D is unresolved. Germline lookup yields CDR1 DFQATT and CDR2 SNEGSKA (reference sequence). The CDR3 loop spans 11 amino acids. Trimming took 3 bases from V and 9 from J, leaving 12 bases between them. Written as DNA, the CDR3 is TGCAGTGCTAGGGGCAACCAAGGGCAGTACTTC. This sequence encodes CSARGNQGQYF.

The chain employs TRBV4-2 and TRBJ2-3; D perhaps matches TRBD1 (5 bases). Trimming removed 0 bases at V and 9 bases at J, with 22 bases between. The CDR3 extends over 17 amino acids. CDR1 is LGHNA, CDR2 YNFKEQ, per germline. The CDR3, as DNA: TGTGCCAGCAGCCAAGAAGAAGGGCGGCTCCCCCAGGGAACGCAGTATTTT. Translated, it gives CASSQEEGRLPQGTQYF.

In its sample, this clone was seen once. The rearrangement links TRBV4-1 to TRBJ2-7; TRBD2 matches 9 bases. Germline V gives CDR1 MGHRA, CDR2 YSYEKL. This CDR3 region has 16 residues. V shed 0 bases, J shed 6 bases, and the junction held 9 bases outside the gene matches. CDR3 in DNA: TGCGCCAGCAGCCAAGATACAATAGCGGGAGTATTCGAGCAGTACTTC. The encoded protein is CASSQDTIAGVFEQYF.

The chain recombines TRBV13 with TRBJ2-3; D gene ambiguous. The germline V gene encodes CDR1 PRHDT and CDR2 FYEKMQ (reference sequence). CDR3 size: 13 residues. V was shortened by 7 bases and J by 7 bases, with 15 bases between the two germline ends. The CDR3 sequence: CASTAAREYTQYF. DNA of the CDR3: TGTGCCAGCACCGCCGCAAGAGAGTATACGCAGTATTTT.